These T cell receptor beta chains were read from a single sample in a study of shared clonotypes between healthy human individuals. The repertoire was sequenced with immunoSEQ multiplex PCR; TCRdb's copy has only in-frame clones and lacks some. The repertoire holds under 850,000 clones, with 55% to 80% as singletons. Sequencing was done on a sample of memory CD4+ T cells sorted from blood. The receptors originated from a woman aged 25 to 39 in good health. Each CDR3 is given with its conserved first and last residue. The order of the fields is V gene, clone size, J gene, D gene, CDR3 protein, CDR3 DNA. A D gene is named only where the DNA matches it firmly. Only some rows state a clone size, as once, few, many or a class for expanded clones.

TRBV4-2	NA	TRBJ2-1	NA	CASSQRGEDNEQFF	TGTGCCAGCAGCCAACGAGGGGAGGACAATGAGCAGTTCTTC
TRBV12-5	few	TRBJ2-1	NA	CASGFDNEQFF	TGTGCTAGTGGTTTTGACAATGAGCAGTTCTTC
TRBV7-2	NA	TRBJ2-1	NA	CASSLVGASSYNEQFF	TGTGCCAGCAGCTTAGTTGGGGCCTCTTCCTACAATGAGCAGTTCTTC
TRBV11-2	NA	TRBJ2-2	NA	CASSLGRALNTGELFF	TGTGCCAGCAGCTTAGGACGTGCCTTGAACACCGGGGAGCTGTTTTTT
TRBV6-6	NA	TRBJ2-3	TRBD2	CASSRLAETDTQYF	TGTGCCAGCAGCCGACTAGCGGAAACAGATACGCAGTATTTT
TRBV6-5	NA	TRBJ1-5	NA	CASRPRQVNNQPQHF	TGTGCCAGCAGACCCAGACAGGTCAACAATCAGCCCCAGCATTTT
TRBV5-1	NA	TRBJ2-3	NA	CASSPRSGSQYF	TGCGCCAGCTCTCCTCGGAGCGGATCTCAGTATTTT
TRBV7-8	NA	TRBJ1-5	TRBD1	CASSTRTGLDQPQHF	TGTGCCAGCAGCACTCGGACAGGGCTAGATCAGCCCCAGCATTTT
TRBV5-1	few	TRBJ2-7	TRBD2	CASSSSGSYEQYF	TGCGCCAGCAGCTCTAGCGGTTCCTACGAGCAGTACTTC
TRBV19	NA	TRBJ2-7	NA	CASSIDGRMGQYF	TGTGCCAGTAGTATAGACGGGAGAATGGGGCAGTACTTC
TRBV11-2	NA	TRBJ2-3	TRBD2	CASSLWPSGITDTQYF	TGTGCCAGCAGCTTATGGCCTAGCGGGATCACAGATACGCAGTATTTT
TRBV29-1	NA	TRBJ1-2	TRBD1	CSVRTGDYGYTF	TGCAGCGTTAGGACAGGGGACTATGGCTACACCTTC
TRBV2	once	TRBJ2-1	TRBD2	CASSELAGATEQFF	TGTGCCAGCAGTGAACTAGCGGGGGCTACGGAGCAGTTCTTC
TRBV20-1	NA	TRBJ2-3	NA	CSAGNYTQYF	TGCAGTGCTGGGAATTATACGCAGTATTTT
TRBV19	NA	TRBJ1-1	NA	CASSPSVTDTEAFF	TGTGCCAGTAGTCCGTCAGTCACGGACACTGAAGCTTTCTTT
TRBV19	NA	TRBJ1-1	TRBD1	CASSTSQGENTEAFF	TGTGCCAGTAGTACATCTCAGGGGGAGAACACTGAAGCTTTCTTT
TRBV11-2	NA	TRBJ2-7	TRBD1	CASSLGTGVNEQYF	TGTGCCAGCAGCTTGGGGACAGGGGTGAACGAGCAGTACTTC
TRBV19	NA	TRBJ2-1	NA	CASSTYIRGYNEQFF	TGTGCCAGTAGTACTTACATCCGAGGGTACAATGAGCAGTTCTTC
TRBV18	few	TRBJ2-2	TRBD1	CASSPGQAKNTGELFF	TGTGCCAGCTCACCAGGACAGGCTAAAAACACCGGGGAGCTGTTTTTT
TRBV29-1	NA	TRBJ2-1	TRBD2	CSVGGGLAGGYNEQFF	TGCAGCGTTGGCGGCGGGCTAGCGGGAGGGTACAATGAGCAGTTCTTC
TRBV13	NA	TRBJ2-3	TRBD2	CASSPGASGSGTDTQYF	TGTGCCAGCAGCCCTGGGGCTAGCGGGAGTGGCACAGATACGCAGTATTTT
TRBV19	NA	TRBJ2-1	TRBD1	CASSSIPGQPYNEQFF	TGTGCCAGTAGTTCCATTCCGGGACAGCCCTACAATGAGCAGTTCTTC
TRBV19	NA	TRBJ1-1	NA	CASSIKGVTEAFF	TGTGCCAGTAGTATAAAGGGGGTGACTGAAGCTTTCTTT
TRBV19	NA	TRBJ2-7	TRBD1	CASSTGQGTYEQYF	TGTGCCAGTAGTACCGGACAGGGAACCTACGAGCAGTACTTC
TRBV5-1	many	TRBJ1-5	NA	CASSLSGQAHQPQHF	TGCGCCAGCAGCTTGTCCGGGCAGGCTCATCAGCCCCAGCATTTT
TRBV27	NA	TRBJ2-1	TRBD2	CASRRGTSGSREQFF	TGTGCCAGCAGACGAGGGACTAGCGGGAGTCGAGAGCAGTTCTTC
TRBV7-9	many	TRBJ1-5	TRBD1	CASSPRQGRQPQHF	TGTGCCAGCAGCCCAAGACAGGGCCGCCAGCCCCAGCATTTT
TRBV28	NA	TRBJ1-1	NA	CASSTTLSNTEAFF	TGTGCCAGCAGTACGACTCTTTCGAACACTGAAGCTTTCTTT
TRBV18	NA	TRBJ1-3	NA	CASSPSTFGNTIYF	TGTGCCAGCTCACCAAGCACTTTTGGAAACACCATATATTTT
TRBV15	few	TRBJ2-1	NA	CATSRDRWTGEQFF	TGTGCCACCAGCAGAGATCGGTGGACCGGCGAGCAGTTCTTC
TRBV28	NA	TRBJ2-3	TRBD2	CASSPPLAGADTQYF	TGTGCCAGCAGTCCCCCCCTAGCGGGAGCTGATACGCAGTATTTT
TRBV6-1	NA	TRBJ1-5	NA	CASSEGGQPQHF	TGTGCCAGCAGTGAAGGGGGTCAGCCCCAGCATTTT
TRBV5-1	NA	TRBJ2-7	NA	CASSSTTGSYEQYF	TGCGCCAGCAGCTCCACGACAGGCTCCTACGAGCAGTACTTC
TRBV6-4	NA	TRBJ1-2	TRBD1	CASSDYGQGAGYTF	TGTGCCAGCAGTGACTACGGACAGGGGGCTGGCTACACCTTC
TRBV15	NA	TRBJ2-7	NA	CATSRARGRYEQYF	TGTGCCACCAGCAGAGCCAGGGGCCGGTACGAGCAGTACTTC
TRBV6-1	NA	TRBJ2-3	TRBD1	CASSERPGQGSDTQYF	TGTGCCAGCAGTGAGAGACCGGGACAGGGATCAGATACGCAGTATTTT
TRBV5-1	NA	TRBJ2-3	NA	CASSSSRVQQDTQYF	TGCGCCAGCAGCTCGTCAAGGGTACAGCAAGATACGCAGTATTTT
TRBV29-1	NA	TRBJ2-3	TRBD1	CSVPTGTGRTHGTDTQYF	TGCAGCGTTCCCACCGGGACAGGGAGGACCCATGGCACAGATACGCAGTATTTT
TRBV4-2	once	TRBJ1-1	TRBD1	CASSQDRQGVTFF	TGTGCCAGCAGCCAAGATCGGCAGGGGGTAACTTTCTTT
TRBV6-6	many	TRBJ2-1	NA	CASSSGEYNEQFF	TGTGCCAGCAGTTCGGGGGAATACAATGAGCAGTTCTTC
TRBV11-3	NA	TRBJ2-1	NA	CASSLAGPSSYNEQFF	TGTGCCAGCAGCTTAGCGGGCCCGAGCTCCTACAATGAGCAGTTCTTC
TRBV2	NA	TRBJ1-1	NA	CASSDGVGRNTEAFF	TGTGCCAGCAGTGATGGGGTGGGGAGGAACACTGAAGCTTTCTTT
TRBV14	NA	TRBJ2-5	NA	CASSRSWGEETQYF	TGTGCCAGCAGCCGGTCGTGGGGGGAAGAGACCCAGTACTTC
TRBV7-8	once	TRBJ1-4	NA	CASSLAGYEKLFF	TGTGCCAGCAGCTTAGCAGGGTATGAAAAACTGTTTTTT
TRBV6-5	NA	TRBJ2-3	NA	CASSYSQTTDTQYF	TGTGCCAGCAGTTACTCCCAGACGACAGATACGCAGTATTTT
TRBV2	NA	TRBJ1-2	TRBD1	CASSRQGAGGYTF	TGTGCCAGCAGCCGACAGGGGGCAGGTGGCTACACCTTC
TRBV18	NA	TRBJ1-5	NA	CASSPASGAGSNQPQHF	TGTGCCAGCTCACCAGCAAGTGGGGCAGGAAGTAATCAGCCCCAGCATTTT
TRBV2	NA	TRBJ2-1	TRBD2	CASSERETYNEQFF	TGTGCCAGCAGTGAGCGGGAGACCTACAATGAGCAGTTCTTC
TRBV5-4	few	TRBJ2-3	TRBD2	CASSHPTSGYSDTQYF	TGTGCCAGCAGCCACCCGACTAGCGGGTATTCAGATACGCAGTATTTT
TRBV7-6	once	TRBJ2-5	TRBD2	CASSLGGRETQYF	TGTGCCAGCAGCTTAGGCGGGAGAGAGACCCAGTACTTC
TRBV28	NA	TRBJ2-7	TRBD2	CASSKGAGGTYEQYF	TGTGCCAGCAGCAAAGGGGCGGGAGGGACCTACGAGCAGTACTTC
TRBV4-1	NA	TRBJ1-3	NA	CASSQSGPPLWKGTIYF	TGCGCCAGCAGCCAGAGCGGACCCCCGCTCTGGAAGGGGACCATATATTTT
TRBV23-1	NA	TRBJ2-7	TRBD1	CASSQSPDRDHEQYF	TGCGCCAGCAGTCAATCTCCGGACAGGGACCACGAGCAGTACTTC